The entry that follows covers one T cell receptor beta chain sequence. The sample is drawn from a study of Ad26.COV2.S vaccination and SARS-CoV-2 variants. Study at large: Once, or twice with 56 days between doses, Ad26.COV2.S was given intramuscularly.

Libraries were prepared by immunoSEQ multiplex PCR; TCRdb keeps only in-frame clonotypes and omits some of them. The sample lists some 450,000 clones, about nine tenths seen once, with roughly 3.9% in the top ten. This CDR3 region has 14 residues. The V end lost 4 bases, the J end lost 5 bases, and 15 bases lay between the germline ends. CDR1 is SGDLS, CDR2 YYNGEE, per germline. Treatment reported: around 19 received Ad26.COV2.S at low or high dose, single or two shots; a few received placebo; per-sample allocation not given. Day 63 after the first vaccine or placebo injection was the time point for sampling. Within Boston, the person who donated was an adult of 18-55 years.

This receptor was identified in a person between 18 and 60 years old who received the Ad26.COV2.S COVID-19 vaccine or a placebo. Sequenced material: peripheral blood, taken in a trial of Ad26.COV2.S vaccine versus placebo. The rearrangement uses TRBV9 and TRBJ2-5; D is perhaps TRBD2 (6 bases). CDR3 in amino acids: CASSPSGGFETQYF. The CDR3 nucleotides are TGTGCCAGCAGCCCTAGTGGGGGGTTCGAGACCCAGTACTTC. The full variable domain, in which reference TRBV9 and TRBJ2-5 provide the parts outside the CDR3, is DSGVTQTPKHLITATGQRVTLRCSPRSGDLSVYWYQQSLDQGLQFLIQYYNGEERAKGNILERFSAQQFPDLHSELNLSSLELGDSALYFCASSPSGGFETQYFGPGTRLLVL.